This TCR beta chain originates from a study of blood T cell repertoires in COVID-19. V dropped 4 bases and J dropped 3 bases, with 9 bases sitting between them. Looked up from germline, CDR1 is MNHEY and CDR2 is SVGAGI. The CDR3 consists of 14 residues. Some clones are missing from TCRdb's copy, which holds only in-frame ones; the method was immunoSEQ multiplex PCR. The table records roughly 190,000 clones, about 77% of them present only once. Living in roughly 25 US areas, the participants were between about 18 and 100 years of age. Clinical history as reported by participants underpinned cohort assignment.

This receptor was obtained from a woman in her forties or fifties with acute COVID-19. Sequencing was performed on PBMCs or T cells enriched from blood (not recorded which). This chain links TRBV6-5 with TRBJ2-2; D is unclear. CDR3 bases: TGTGCCAGCAGTTCCGACACCTACACCGGGGAGCTGTTTTTT. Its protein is CASSSDTYTGELFF.